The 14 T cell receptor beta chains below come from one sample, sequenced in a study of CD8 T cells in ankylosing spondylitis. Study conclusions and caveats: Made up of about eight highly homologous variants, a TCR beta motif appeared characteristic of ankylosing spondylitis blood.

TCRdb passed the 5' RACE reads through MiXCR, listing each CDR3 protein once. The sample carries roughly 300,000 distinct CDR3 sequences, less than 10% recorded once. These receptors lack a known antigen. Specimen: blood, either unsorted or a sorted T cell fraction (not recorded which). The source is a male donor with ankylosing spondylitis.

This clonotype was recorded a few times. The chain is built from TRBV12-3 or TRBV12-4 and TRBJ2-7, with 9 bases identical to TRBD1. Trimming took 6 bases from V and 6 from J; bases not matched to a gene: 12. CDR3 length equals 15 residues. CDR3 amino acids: CASSNAGTGISEQYF. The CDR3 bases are TGTGCCAGCAGCAATGCCGGGACAGGGATTTCCGAGCAGTACTTC.

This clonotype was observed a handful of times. In DNA, the CDR3 is TGTGCCATCAACGACAGGGGGGATGAGCAGTTCTTC. Translated, it gives CAINDRGDEQFF. This chain joins TRBV10-3 and TRBJ2-1, with 9 bases fitting TRBD1. The junction had 3 bases not matched to a gene; V was cut back by 7 bases and J by 8 bases. The CDR3 runs to 12 residues. Per the germline V gene, CDR1 is ENHRY and CDR2 is SYGVKD.

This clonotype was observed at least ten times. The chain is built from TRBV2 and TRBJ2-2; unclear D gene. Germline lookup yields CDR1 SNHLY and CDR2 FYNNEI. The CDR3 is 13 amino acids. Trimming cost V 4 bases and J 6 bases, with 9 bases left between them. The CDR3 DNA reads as TGTGCCAGCAGTGCGCTGGTCTCCGGGGAGCTGTTTTTT. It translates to CASSALVSGELFF.

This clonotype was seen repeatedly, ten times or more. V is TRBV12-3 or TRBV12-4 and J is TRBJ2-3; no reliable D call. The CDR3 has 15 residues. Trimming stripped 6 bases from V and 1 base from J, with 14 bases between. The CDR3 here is CASSLRPGGTDTQYF. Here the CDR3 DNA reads TGTGCCAGCAGCCTGCGACCCGGAGGCACAGATACGCAGTATTTT.

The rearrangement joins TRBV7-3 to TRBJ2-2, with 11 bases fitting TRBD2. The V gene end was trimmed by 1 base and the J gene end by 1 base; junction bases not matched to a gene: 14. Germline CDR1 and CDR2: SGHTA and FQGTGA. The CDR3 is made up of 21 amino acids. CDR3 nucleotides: TGTGCCAGCAGCTTAAACAGGGATCCGGGACTAGCGGACAAGAACACCGGGGAGCTGTTTTTT. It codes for CASSLNRDPGLADKNTGELFF.

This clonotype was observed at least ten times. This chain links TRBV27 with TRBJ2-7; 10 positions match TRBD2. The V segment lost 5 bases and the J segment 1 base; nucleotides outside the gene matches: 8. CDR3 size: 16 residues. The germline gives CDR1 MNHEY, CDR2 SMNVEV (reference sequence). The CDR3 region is CASSTSSGSLSYEQYF. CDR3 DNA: TGTGCCAGCAGTACCTCTAGCGGGAGCTTGTCCTACGAGCAGTACTTC.

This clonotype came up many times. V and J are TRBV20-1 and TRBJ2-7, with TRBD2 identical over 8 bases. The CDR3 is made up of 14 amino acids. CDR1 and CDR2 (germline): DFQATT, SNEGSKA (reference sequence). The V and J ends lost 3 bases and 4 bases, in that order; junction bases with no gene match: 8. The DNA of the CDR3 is TGCAGTGCTAGCCGGGAGGGGTTTGGGTACGAGCAGTACTTC. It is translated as CSASREGFGYEQYF.

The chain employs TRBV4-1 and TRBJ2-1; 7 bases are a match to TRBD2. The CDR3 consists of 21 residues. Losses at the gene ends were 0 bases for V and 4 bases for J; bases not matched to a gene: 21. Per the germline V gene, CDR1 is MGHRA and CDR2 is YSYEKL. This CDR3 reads CASSQDFSRAGSGRGYNEQFF. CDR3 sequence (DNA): TGCGCCAGCAGCCAAGATTTCTCGAGAGCGGGATCGGGGAGGGGTTACAATGAGCAGTTCTTC.

The CDR3 sequence is CSAGAFVRGRHLPNTDTQYF. CDR3 nucleotide sequence: TGCAGTGCTGGGGCGTTCGTCCGGGGGAGGCACCTCCCCAACACAGATACGCAGTATTTT. The gene calls are TRBV20-1 and TRBJ2-3; possible D gene TRBD2, 6 bases. V dropped 5 bases and J dropped 2 bases, with 32 bases sitting between them. The CDR3 is made up of 20 amino acids. Germline CDR1 DFQATT, CDR2 SNEGSKA (reference sequence).

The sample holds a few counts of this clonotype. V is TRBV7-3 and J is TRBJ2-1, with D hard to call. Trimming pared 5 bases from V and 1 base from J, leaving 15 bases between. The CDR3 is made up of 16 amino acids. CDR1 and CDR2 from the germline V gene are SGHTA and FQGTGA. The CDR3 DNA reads TGTGCCAGCAGCCCTCGTCCGAGAGCGTCCTACAATGAGCAGTTCTTC. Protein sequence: CASSPRPRASYNEQFF.

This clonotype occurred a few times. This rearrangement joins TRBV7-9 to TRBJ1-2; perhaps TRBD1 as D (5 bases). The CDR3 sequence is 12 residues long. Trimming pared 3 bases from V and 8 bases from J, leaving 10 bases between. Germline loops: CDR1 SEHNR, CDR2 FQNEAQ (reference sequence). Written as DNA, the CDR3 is TGTGCCAGCAGCTTTCAAGACAGCGGCTACACCTTC. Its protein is CASSFQDSGYTF. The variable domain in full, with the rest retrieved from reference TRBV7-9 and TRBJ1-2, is DTGVSQNPRHKITKRGQNVTFRCDPISEHNRLYWYRQTLGQGPEFLTYFQNEAQLEKSRLLSDRFSAERPKGSFSTLEIQRTEQGDSAMYLCASSFQDSGYTFGSGTRLTVV.

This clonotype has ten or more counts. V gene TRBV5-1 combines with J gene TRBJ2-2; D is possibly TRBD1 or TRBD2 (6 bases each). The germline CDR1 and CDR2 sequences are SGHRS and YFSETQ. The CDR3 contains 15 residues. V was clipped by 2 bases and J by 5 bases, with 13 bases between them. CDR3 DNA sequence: TGCGCCAGCAGCTTTCTACAGGGAGGAACCGGGGAGCTGTTTTTT. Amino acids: CASSFLQGGTGELFF.

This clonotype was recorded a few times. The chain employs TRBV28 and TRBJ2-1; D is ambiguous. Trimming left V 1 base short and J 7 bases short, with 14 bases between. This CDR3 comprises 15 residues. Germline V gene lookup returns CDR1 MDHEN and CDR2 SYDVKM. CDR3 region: CASSLSPSLSNEQFF. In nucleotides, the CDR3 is TGTGCCAGCAGTTTATCGCCGAGTCTTAGTAATGAGCAGTTCTTC.

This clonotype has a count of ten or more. CDR3 coding DNA: TGCAGCGTTGGCCTCGCGGGAGGGCCTTTTCTGTGGAATGAGCAGTTCTTC. This gives the protein CSVGLAGGPFLWNEQFF. The rearrangement uses TRBV29-1 and TRBJ2-1, with TRBD2 matching 9 bases. V was pared by 4 bases and J by 7 bases, with 17 bases of the junction left unmatched. This CDR3 is built from 17 residues. Germline V gene data show CDR1 as SQVTM and CDR2 as ANQGSEA.